This TCR beta chain is drawn from a study of T cells in Graves' hyperthyroidism and ophthalmopathy. Study results and caveats: A model of 13 V-J features distinguished ophthalmopathy from stable hyperthyroidism.

Germline V lookup: CDR1 LNHDA, CDR2 SQIVND (reference sequence). J gave up 6 bases and V 5 bases, and 7 bases lay outside the gene matches. CDR3 length: 15 residues. This clonotype was counted ten times or more. What it binds is not known. There were TCR beta CDR3 regions amplified from RNA transcripts. Carried out on the TCR CDR3, a first-round RT-PCR used the HTBI primer set. TCRdb reprocessed the multiplex PCR reads with MiXCR, giving one entry per CDR3 protein. The sample shows 100,000 to 140,000 distinct CDR3 sequences, roughly 15% of them seen only once. The receptor was derived from a woman aged 50 to 60 with Graves' hyperthyroidism. V usage is TRBV19 and J usage is TRBJ2-3; 11 positions match TRBD1. The material sequenced was blood. The CDR3 DNA reads as TGTGCCAGTAGTTACCGGACAGGGGGCGCGGATACGCAGTATTTT. Protein: CASSYRTGGADTQYF.